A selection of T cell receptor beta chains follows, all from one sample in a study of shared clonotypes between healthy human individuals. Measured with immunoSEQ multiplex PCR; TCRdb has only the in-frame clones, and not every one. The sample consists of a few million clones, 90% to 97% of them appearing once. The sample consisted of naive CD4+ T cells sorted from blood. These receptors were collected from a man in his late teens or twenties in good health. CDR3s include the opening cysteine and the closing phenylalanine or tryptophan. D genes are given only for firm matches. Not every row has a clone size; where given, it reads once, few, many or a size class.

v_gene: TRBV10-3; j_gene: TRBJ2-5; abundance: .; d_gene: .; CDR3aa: CAISESTDETQYF; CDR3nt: TGTGCCATCAGTGAGTCAACAGACGAGACCCAGTACTTC
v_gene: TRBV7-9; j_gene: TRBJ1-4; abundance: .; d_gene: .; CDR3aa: CASSLAPENEKLFF; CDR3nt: TGTGCCAGCAGCTTGGCGCCGGAGAATGAAAAACTGTTTTTT
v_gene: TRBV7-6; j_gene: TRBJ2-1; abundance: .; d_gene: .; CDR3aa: CASSAYRVNEQFF; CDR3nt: TGTGCCAGCAGCGCCTACAGGGTCAATGAGCAGTTCTTC
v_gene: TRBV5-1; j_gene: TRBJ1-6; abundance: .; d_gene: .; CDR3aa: CASRRALSPLHF; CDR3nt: TGCGCCAGCAGGCGGGCCCTTTCACCCCTCCACTTT
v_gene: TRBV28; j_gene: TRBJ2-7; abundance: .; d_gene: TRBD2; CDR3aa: CASYTSGRGGYEQYF; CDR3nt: TGTGCCAGCTATACTAGCGGGAGGGGAGGATACGAGCAGTACTTC
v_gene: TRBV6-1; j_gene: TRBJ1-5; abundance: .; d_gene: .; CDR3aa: CASSVDSNQPQHF; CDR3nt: TGTGCCAGCAGTGTGGATAGCAATCAGCCCCAGCATTTT
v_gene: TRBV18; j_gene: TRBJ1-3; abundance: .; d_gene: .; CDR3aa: CASSPPTRVSGNTIYF; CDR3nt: TGTGCCAGCTCACCACCGACCAGGGTCAGTGGAAACACCATATATTTT
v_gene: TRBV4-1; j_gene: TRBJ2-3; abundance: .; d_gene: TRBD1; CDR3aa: CASSQDPGTGWEDTQYF; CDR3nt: TGCGCCAGCAGCCAAGATCCCGGGACAGGGTGGGAAGATACGCAGTATTTT
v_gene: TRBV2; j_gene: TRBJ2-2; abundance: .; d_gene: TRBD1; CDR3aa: CASRGTGRELFF; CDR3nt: TGTGCCAGCAGGGGGACAGGGCGGGAGCTGTTTTTT
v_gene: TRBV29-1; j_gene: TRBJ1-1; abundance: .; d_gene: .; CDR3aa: CSVEKPLISEAFF; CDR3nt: TGCAGCGTTGAAAAGCCTTTGATCTCTGAAGCTTTCTTT
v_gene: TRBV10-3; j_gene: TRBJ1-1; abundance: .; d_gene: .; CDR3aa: CAISVRDGNTEAFF; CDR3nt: TGTGCCATCAGTGTAAGGGATGGGAACACTGAAGCTTTCTTT
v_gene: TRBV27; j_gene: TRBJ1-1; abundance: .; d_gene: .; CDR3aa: CASSSLRVNTEAFF; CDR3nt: TGTGCCAGCAGTTCATTGCGGGTGAACACTGAAGCTTTCTTT
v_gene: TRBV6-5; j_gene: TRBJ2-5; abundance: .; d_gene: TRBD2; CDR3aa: CASSPTSGGAWYF; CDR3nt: TGTGCCAGCAGTCCGACTAGCGGGGGGGCCTGGTACTTC
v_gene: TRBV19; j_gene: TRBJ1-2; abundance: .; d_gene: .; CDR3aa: CASSPIGVSKSVNYGYTF; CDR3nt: TGTGCCAGTAGTCCCATCGGGGTCAGCAAGTCCGTTAACTATGGCTACACCTTC
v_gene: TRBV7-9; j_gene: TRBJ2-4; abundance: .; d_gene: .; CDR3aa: CASSLALIAKNIQYF; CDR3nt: TGTGCCAGCAGCTTAGCGCTAATAGCCAAAAACATTCAGTACTTC
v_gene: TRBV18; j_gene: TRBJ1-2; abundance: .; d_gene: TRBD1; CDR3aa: CASSPQAGGYYGYTF; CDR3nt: TGTGCCAGCTCACCACAGGCAGGGGGGTACTATGGCTACACCTTC
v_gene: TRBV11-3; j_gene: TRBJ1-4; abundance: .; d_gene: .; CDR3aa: CASTLLGSHNEKLFF; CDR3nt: TGTGCCAGCACCCTTCTCGGGAGCCATAATGAAAAACTGTTTTTT
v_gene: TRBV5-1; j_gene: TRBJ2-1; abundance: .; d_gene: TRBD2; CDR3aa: CASSTPGTSGEEQFF; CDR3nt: TGCGCCAGCAGCACTCCAGGGACTAGCGGGGAAGAGCAGTTCTTC
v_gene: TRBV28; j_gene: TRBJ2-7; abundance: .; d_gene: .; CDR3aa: CASSLPISSYEQYF; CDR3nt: TGTGCCAGCAGTTTACCAATTAGCTCCTACGAGCAGTACTTC
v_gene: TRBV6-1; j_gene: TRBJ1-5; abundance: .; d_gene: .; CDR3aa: CASRSDPYSNQPQHF; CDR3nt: TGTGCCAGCAGGTCGGACCCATATAGCAATCAGCCCCAGCATTTT
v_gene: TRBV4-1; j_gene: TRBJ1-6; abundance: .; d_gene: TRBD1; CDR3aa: CASSQETGVTSYNSPLHF; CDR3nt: TGCGCCAGCAGCCAAGAGACAGGGGTTACCTCCTATAATTCACCCCTCCACTTT
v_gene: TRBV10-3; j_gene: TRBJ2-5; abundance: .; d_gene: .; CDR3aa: CAISELAEETQYF; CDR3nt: TGTGCCATCAGTGAGTTGGCAGAGGAGACCCAGTACTTC
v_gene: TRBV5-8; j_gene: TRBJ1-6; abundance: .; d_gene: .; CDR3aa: CASSLDENSPLHF; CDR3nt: TGTGCCAGCAGCTTGGACGAAAATTCACCCCTCCACTTT
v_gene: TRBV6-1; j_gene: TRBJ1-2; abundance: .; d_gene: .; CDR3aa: CASSGNRNGDHGYTF; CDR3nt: TGTGCCAGCAGTGGAAACAGGAATGGTGATCATGGCTACACCTTC
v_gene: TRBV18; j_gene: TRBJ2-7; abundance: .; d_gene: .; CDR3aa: CASSPGRGSYEQYF; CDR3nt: TGTGCCAGCTCACCAGGCCGCGGCTCCTACGAGCAGTACTTC
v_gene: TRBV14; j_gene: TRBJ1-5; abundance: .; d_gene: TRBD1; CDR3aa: CASRRGQATNQPQHF; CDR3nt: TGTGCCAGCAGACGTGGACAGGCCACCAATCAGCCCCAGCATTTT
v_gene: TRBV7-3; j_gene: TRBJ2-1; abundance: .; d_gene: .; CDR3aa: CASSLQSGGNEQFF; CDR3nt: TGTGCCAGCAGCTTACAATCCGGGGGCAATGAGCAGTTCTTC
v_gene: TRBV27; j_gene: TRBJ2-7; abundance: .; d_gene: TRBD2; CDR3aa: CASSQSGTIGSYEQYF; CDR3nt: TGTGCCAGCAGTCAGTCAGGGACTATCGGGTCCTACGAGCAGTACTTC
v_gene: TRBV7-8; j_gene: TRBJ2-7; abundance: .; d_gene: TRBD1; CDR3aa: CASSFLIWDRAEQYF; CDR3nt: TGTGCCAGCAGCTTTCTAATTTGGGACAGGGCCGAGCAGTACTTC
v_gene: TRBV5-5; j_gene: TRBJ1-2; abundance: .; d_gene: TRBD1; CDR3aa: CASSLAPGGQGYGYTF; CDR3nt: TGTGCCAGCAGCTTGGCCCCAGGGGGCCAGGGGTATGGCTACACCTTC
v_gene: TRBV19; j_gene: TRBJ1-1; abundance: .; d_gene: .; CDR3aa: CASSLGTGMNTEAFF; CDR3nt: TGTGCCAGTAGTCTGGGGACGGGAATGAACACTGAAGCTTTCTTT
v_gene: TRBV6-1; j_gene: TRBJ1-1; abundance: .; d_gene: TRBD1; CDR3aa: CASRQGTLNTEAFF; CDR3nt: TGTGCCAGCCGACAGGGGACCTTGAACACTGAAGCTTTCTTT
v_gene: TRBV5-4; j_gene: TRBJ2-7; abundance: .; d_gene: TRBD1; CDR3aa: CATGQGSSYEQYF; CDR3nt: TGTGCCACCGGACAGGGGAGCTCCTACGAGCAGTACTTC
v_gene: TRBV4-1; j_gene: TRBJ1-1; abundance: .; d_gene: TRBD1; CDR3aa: CASSQPIAWTGAVGTEAFF; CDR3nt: TGCGCCAGCAGCCAACCCATTGCCTGGACAGGGGCAGTGGGCACTGAAGCTTTCTTT
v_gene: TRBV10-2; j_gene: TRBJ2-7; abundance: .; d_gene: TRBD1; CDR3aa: CASRDRAGYEQYF; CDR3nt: TGCGCCAGCAGGGACAGGGCGGGCTACGAGCAGTACTTC
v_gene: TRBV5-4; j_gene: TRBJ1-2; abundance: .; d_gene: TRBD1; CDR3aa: CASSSPTGGGYGYTF; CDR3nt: TGTGCCAGCAGCTCCCCGACAGGGGGAGGCTATGGCTACACCTTC
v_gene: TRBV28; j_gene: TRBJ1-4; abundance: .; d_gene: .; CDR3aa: CASSLFSGTNEKLFF; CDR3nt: TGTGCCAGCAGTTTATTCTCCGGGACAAACGAAAAACTGTTTTTT
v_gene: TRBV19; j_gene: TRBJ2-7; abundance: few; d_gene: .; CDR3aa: CASSMATEGDYEQYF; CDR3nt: TGTGCCAGTAGTATGGCAACAGAGGGAGACTACGAGCAGTACTTC
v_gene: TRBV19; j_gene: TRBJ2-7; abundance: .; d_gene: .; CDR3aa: CASRAPGSSYEQYF; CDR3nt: TGTGCCAGTAGGGCCCCAGGGTCCTCCTACGAGCAGTACTTC
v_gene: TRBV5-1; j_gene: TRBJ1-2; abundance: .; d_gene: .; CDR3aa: CASVPTPWTAHGYTF; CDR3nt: TGCGCCAGCGTCCCTACACCCTGGACAGCCCATGGCTACACCTTC
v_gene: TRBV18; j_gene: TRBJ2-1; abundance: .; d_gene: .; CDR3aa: CASSPLVSQPNEQFF; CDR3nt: TGTGCCAGCTCACCATTGGTGTCCCAGCCCAATGAGCAGTTCTTC
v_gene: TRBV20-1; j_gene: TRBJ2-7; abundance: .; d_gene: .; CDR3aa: CSASPGQYF; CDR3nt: TGCAGTGCTAGCCCCGGGCAGTACTTC
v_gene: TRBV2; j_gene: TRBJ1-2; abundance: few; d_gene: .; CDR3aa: CASSEAGYGYTF; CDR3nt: TGTGCCAGCAGTGAGGCAGGTTACGGCTACACCTTC
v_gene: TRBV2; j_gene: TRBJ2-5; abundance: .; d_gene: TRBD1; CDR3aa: CASSGQGFETQYF; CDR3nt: TGTGCCAGCAGCGGACAGGGTTTCGAGACCCAGTACTTC
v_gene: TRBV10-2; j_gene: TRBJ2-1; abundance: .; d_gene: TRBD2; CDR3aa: CASSQAGGYNEQFF; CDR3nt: TGCGCCAGCAGTCAAGCGGGAGGGTACAATGAGCAGTTCTTC
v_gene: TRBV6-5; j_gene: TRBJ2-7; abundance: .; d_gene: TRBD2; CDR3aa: CASSYSTGGGAYEQYF; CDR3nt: TGTGCCAGCAGTTACTCGACGGGCGGGGGGGCTTACGAGCAGTACTTC
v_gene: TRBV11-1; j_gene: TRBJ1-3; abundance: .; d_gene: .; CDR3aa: CASRGENSGNTIYF; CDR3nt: TGTGCCAGCAGAGGCGAGAACTCTGGAAACACCATATATTTT
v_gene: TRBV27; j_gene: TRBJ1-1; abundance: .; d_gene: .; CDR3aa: CATQKNTEAFF; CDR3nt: TGTGCCACTCAGAAGAACACTGAAGCTTTCTTT
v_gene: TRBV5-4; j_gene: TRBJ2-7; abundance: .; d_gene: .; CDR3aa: CASSGTGTLSYEQYF; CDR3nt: TGTGCCAGCAGCGGTACCGGGACTCTTTCCTACGAGCAGTACTTC